This entry lists 21 T cell receptor beta chains sequenced from one sample in a study of T cells in women clearing cervical HPV infection. TCRdb's table, derived via immunoSEQ multiplex PCR, lists solely in-frame clones and lacks some. This table holds 30,000 to 40,000 clones. The sequenced sample consisted of blood buffy coat. These receptors originate from a woman aged 18 to 75 with a cervical HPV16 infection that either progressed to CIN3+ or cleared (not recorded which).

Comments on this clone: Read coverage stops 3 residues before the CDR3 terminus; the germline J gene supplies the remainder. The rearrangement uses TRBV7-2 and TRBJ2-7, with 11 bases lining up with TRBD2. The V and J ends lost 1 base and 5 bases, in that order; junction bases with no gene match: 4. Per germline, CDR1 SGHTA and CDR2 FQGNSA. The CDR3 has 15 residues. The CDR3 region is CASSLVAGGPHEQYF. Incomplete CDR3 DNA: TGTGCCAGCAGCTTAGTAGCGGGAGGGCCCCACGAG.

Of note for this clone: The read is 3 residues too short to cover the CDR3 end, so that end is filled in from the germline J gene. The chain joins TRBV30 to TRBJ1-4, with 7 bases fitting TRBD1. This CDR3 has 13 residues. Germline V gene data show CDR1 as GTSNPN and CDR2 as SVGIG (reference sequence). V gave up 4 bases and J gave up 7 bases; unmatched junction bases: 6. The CDR3 here is CAWKGGFGEKLFF. CDR3 bases read: TGTGCCTGGAAAGGGGGCTTCGGTGAAAAA.

Note on this clone: The CDR3 end is not reached by the read, which stops 3 residues before it; the germline J gene fills it in. The chain combines TRBV19 with TRBJ1-5; 10 nucleotides line up with TRBD1. CDR1 is LNHDA, CDR2 SQIVND, per germline (reference sequence). After removal of 6 bases from V and 2 bases from J, the junction contained 13 bases not matched to a gene. The CDR3 runs to 18 residues. The sequenced CDR3 bases are TGTGCCAGTAGACTTAGGGAAAGTGGGACAGGGGGCAATCAGCCC. Translation gives CASRLRESGTGGNQP. The whole CDR3 is CASRLRESGTGGNQPQHF.

As regards this clone: The read ends 3 residues before the CDR3 terminus; that terminus is restored from the germline J gene. The rearrangement joins TRBV7-8 to TRBJ1-6; D might be TRBD1 (6 bases). CDR1 and CDR2 (germline): SGHVS, FQNEAQ. The CDR3 consists of 15 residues. CDR3 DNA (partial): TGTGCCAGCAGCTTAGCAGTCGGGGGGGCGAGGACC. Its translation: CASSLAVGGART. The complete CDR3 sequence is CASSLAVGGARTLHF. The variable domain in full, completed from reference TRBV7-8 and TRBJ1-6, reads GAGVSQSPRYKVAKRGQDVALRCDPISGHVSLFWYQQALGQGPEFLTYFQNEAQLDKSGLPSDRFFAERPEGSVSTLKIQRTQQEDSAVYLCASSLAVGGARTLHFGNGTRLTVT.

A remark on this clone: The missing CDR3 end, 3 residues past where the read stops, is filled in from the germline J gene. The chain combines TRBV18 with TRBJ2-3; weak D call: TRBD1 (6 bases). CDR1 is KGHSH and CDR2 is LQKENI in the germline V gene. CDR3 length equals 15 residues. The CDR3 region is CASSPNGARGETQYF. The CDR3 DNA, read in part, is TGTGCCAGCTCACCAAACGGGGCCAGGGGAGAGACG.

For this clone: The CDR3 end is not reached by the read, which stops 3 residues before it; the germline J gene fills it in. The V and J genes are TRBV28 and TRBJ1-4, with unresolved D. This CDR3 spans 13 amino acids. V lost 3 bases and J 3 bases, leaving 5 bases between the germline ends. Germline V gene lookup returns CDR1 MDHEN and CDR2 SYDVKM. Here the CDR3 reads CASSFAANEKLFF. CDR3 DNA (partial): TGTGCCAGCAGTTTTGCGGCTAATGAAAAA.

For this clone: The read ends 3 residues shy of where the CDR3 ends; the end is completed using the germline J gene. This chain uses TRBV11-2 with TRBJ2-2, with 8 bases fitting TRBD2. This CDR3 region has 15 residues. Trimming cost V 1 base and J 4 bases; bases outside gene matches: 2. CDR1 is SGHAT, CDR2 FQNNGV, per germline. The sequenced part of the CDR3 DNA is TGTGCCAGCAGCTTAGGCGGGAGGAGCACCGGGGAG. As protein: CASSLGGRSTGE. The CDR3, in full, reads CASSLGGRSTGELFF.

Turning to this clone: The read comes to an end 3 residues before the CDR3 does, leaving the germline J gene to fill in the end. Other DNA variants within this sample encode the same CDR3. The V call is TRBV18, the J call TRBJ1-1, with D maybe TRBD1 (6 bases). Germline CDR1 KGHSH, CDR2 LQKENI. The CDR3 has 12 amino acids. The CDR3 sequence: CASSRPQGRAFF. The covered CDR3 bases are TGTGCCAGCTCCCGACCACAGGGTCGA.

Concerning this clone: Sequencing ends 3 residues short of the CDR3 end; the germline J gene provides the rest. The rearrangement links TRBV19 to TRBJ2-1; a weak D match, TRBD2 (6 bases). Per the germline V gene, CDR1 is LNHDA and CDR2 is SQIVND (reference sequence). The CDR3 has 15 residues. V was shortened by 2 bases and J by 0 bases, with 8 bases between the two germline ends. CDR3 bases read: TGTGCCAGTAGTATAACCGGGGGCTCCTACAATGAG. Translating it yields CASSITGGSYNE. In full, the CDR3 is CASSITGGSYNEQFF. The full variable domain, completed using reference TRBV19 and TRBJ2-1, is DGGITQSPKYLFRKEGQNVTLSCEQNLNHDAMYWYRQDPGQGLRLIYYSQIVNDFQKGDIAEGYSVSREKKESFPLTVTSAQKNPTAFYLCASSITGGSYNEQFFGPGTRLTVL.

As regards this clone: The CDR3 end lies 3 residues beyond the end of the read and is filled in from the germline J gene. This chain uses TRBV7-2 with TRBJ2-4, with 7 bases aligning to TRBD2. Germline V gene lookup returns CDR1 SGHTA and CDR2 FQGNSA. CDR3 length: 14 amino acids. CDR3 in amino acids: CASSLDPGGETQYF. The sequenced part of the CDR3 DNA is TGTGCCAGCAGCTTAGACCCGGGGGGAGAGACT.

In regard to this clone: The read falls 3 residues short of the CDR3 end, and the missing part is taken from the germline J gene. The rearrangement joins TRBV4-1 to TRBJ2-5, with 9 bases matching TRBD1. The CDR3 has 16 residues. With V trimmed by 1 base and J by 5 bases, 8 bases remained unmatched. Germline V CDR1 and CDR2: MGHRA, YSYEKL. CDR3 DNA (partial): TGCGCCAGCAGCCAAGCCCCGGGACAGGGCAGGGAGACC. Its translation is CASSQAPGQGRET. The full CDR3 reads CASSQAPGQGRETQYF.

On this clone: The CDR3 goes on 3 residues after the read ends, and that part is filled in from the germline J gene. The chain recombines TRBV19 with TRBJ1-5, with a possible D match to TRBD1 (6 bases). V was shortened by 8 bases and J by 0 bases, with 20 bases between the two germline ends. This CDR3 spans 17 amino acids. Germline V gives CDR1 LNHDA, CDR2 SQIVND (reference sequence). CDR3: CASSLGTNSHSNQPQHF. The covered CDR3 bases are TGTGCCAGTTCCCTCGGGACAAACTCACATAGCAATCAGCCC.

Comment on this clone: The CDR3 goes on 3 residues after the read ends, and that part is filled in from the germline J gene. The chain is built from TRBV6-2 or TRBV6-3 and TRBJ2-3, with 7 bases fitting TRBD2. The ends lost 4 bases at V and 4 bases at J; junction bases unmatched: 8. CDR3 length: 15 amino acids. From germline, CDR1 is MNHEY and CDR2 SVGEGT. The part of the CDR3 DNA that was read is TGTGCCAGCAGTTGGGGCAGCGGGGCGGCAGATACG. Translating gives CASSWGSGAADT. The whole CDR3 sequence reads CASSWGSGAADTQYF.

The sequenced part of the CDR3 DNA is TGTGCCAGCAGTGACCGGGGCTATGGC. Its protein is CASSDRGYG. The CDR3 as a whole reads CASSDRGYGYTF. The chain joins TRBV2 to TRBJ1-2, with no clear D. The read is 3 residues too short to cover the CDR3 end, so that end is filled in from the germline J gene. In germline, CDR1 is SNHLY, CDR2 FYNNEI. Trimming removed 3 bases at V and 4 bases at J, with 6 bases between. There are 12 residues in the CDR3.

A remark on this clone: One end of the junction does not line up with germline, which may come from a read error. Read coverage stops 3 residues before the CDR3 terminus; the germline J gene supplies the remainder. The chain uses TRBV7-2 and TRBJ2-4; 9 bases align to TRBD1. Germline values: CDR1 SGHTA, CDR2 FQGNSA. There are 14 residues in the CDR3. The CDR3 bases that were read are TGTGCCAGCCGCTTAATGGGGACAGGGAGTGGT. Translation gives CASRLMGTGSG. The entire CDR3 sequence reads CASRLMGTGSGQYF.

A note on this clone: The read ends 3 residues before the CDR3 terminus; that terminus is restored from the germline J gene. The genes are TRBV11-2 and TRBJ1-4; D gene uncertain. The length of the CDR3 is 15 residues. V was shortened by 1 base and J by 2 bases, with 8 bases between the two germline ends. Germline V gene sequence: CDR1 SGHAT, CDR2 FQNNGV. Incomplete CDR3 DNA: TGTGCCAGCAGCTTAGTTAGAGGGACTAATGAAAAA. Amino acid sequence: CASSLVRGTNEK. The complete CDR3 protein is CASSLVRGTNEKLFF.

To note about this clone: Read data end 3 residues before the CDR3 end; the end is taken from the germline J gene. The chain couples TRBV5-1 to TRBJ2-7; the D gene is possibly TRBD1 (5 bases). Germline lookup yields CDR1 SGHRS and CDR2 YFSETQ. The V end lost 1 base, the J end lost 5 bases, and 10 bases lay between the germline ends. The CDR3 sequence is 13 residues long. The CDR3 is CASSLIQGHEQYF. CDR3 DNA, as far as it was read: TGCGCCAGCAGCTTGATCCAGGGCCACGAG.

Notes on this clone: The read halts 3 residues ahead of the CDR3 end, with the missing end drawn from the germline J gene. V usage is TRBV5-6 and J usage is TRBJ2-5, with TRBD1 matching over 9 bases. V gave up 4 bases and J gave up 1 base; unmatched junction bases: 5. CDR1 SGHDT and CDR2 YYEEEE come from the germline V gene. The CDR3 loop spans 15 amino acids. The DNA read from the CDR3 is TGTGCCAGCAGCGACCCGGGACAGGGCCAAGAGACC. Its protein product is CASSDPGQGQET. In full, the CDR3 reads CASSDPGQGQETQYF.

Note on this clone: The observed sequence ends 3 residues before the CDR3 terminus, with the missing tail filled in from the germline J gene. The chain joins TRBV20-1 to TRBJ1-1; D gene uncertain. The CDR3 contains 14 residues. The germline CDR1 and CDR2 sequences are DFQATT and SNEGSKA (reference sequence). V was trimmed by 6 bases and J by 4 bases, leaving 18 bases between them. CDR3 DNA, as far as it was read: TGCAGTGCCCCCCGGCAGGAGACATTCACTGAA. The encoded protein is CSAPRQETFTE. The whole CDR3 region reads CSAPRQETFTEAFF.

About this clone itself: This sample includes further DNA sequences coding for the same CDR3. The part of the CDR3 DNA that was read is TGTGCCAGTACCTTGGAGGGAGGGGGCGCGTTTGGGGCCAACGTC. Translated, it gives CASTLEGGGAFGANV. The entire CDR3 sequence reads CASTLEGGGAFGANVLTF. The chain couples TRBV19 to TRBJ2-6; D tentatively reads TRBD1 or TRBD2 (7 bases each). The CDR3 goes on 3 residues after the read ends, and that part is filled in from the germline J gene. The V end was cut by 7 bases, the J end by 3 bases, with 22 bases between. There are 18 residues in the CDR3. The germline CDR1 and CDR2 sequences are LNHDA and SQIVND (reference sequence).

As concerns this clone: The CDR3 end falls 3 residues outside the read, so it is completed with the germline J gene. The chain is built from TRBV2 and TRBJ1-2, with 7 bases that match TRBD1. With V trimmed by 11 bases and J by 2 bases, 5 bases remained unmatched. The CDR3 has 12 amino acids. The V gene's germline CDR1 is SNHLY and CDR2 FYNNEI. The CDR3 loop reads CARQGQNYGYTF. The covered CDR3 bases are TGTGCCCGCCAGGGACAGAACTATGGC.